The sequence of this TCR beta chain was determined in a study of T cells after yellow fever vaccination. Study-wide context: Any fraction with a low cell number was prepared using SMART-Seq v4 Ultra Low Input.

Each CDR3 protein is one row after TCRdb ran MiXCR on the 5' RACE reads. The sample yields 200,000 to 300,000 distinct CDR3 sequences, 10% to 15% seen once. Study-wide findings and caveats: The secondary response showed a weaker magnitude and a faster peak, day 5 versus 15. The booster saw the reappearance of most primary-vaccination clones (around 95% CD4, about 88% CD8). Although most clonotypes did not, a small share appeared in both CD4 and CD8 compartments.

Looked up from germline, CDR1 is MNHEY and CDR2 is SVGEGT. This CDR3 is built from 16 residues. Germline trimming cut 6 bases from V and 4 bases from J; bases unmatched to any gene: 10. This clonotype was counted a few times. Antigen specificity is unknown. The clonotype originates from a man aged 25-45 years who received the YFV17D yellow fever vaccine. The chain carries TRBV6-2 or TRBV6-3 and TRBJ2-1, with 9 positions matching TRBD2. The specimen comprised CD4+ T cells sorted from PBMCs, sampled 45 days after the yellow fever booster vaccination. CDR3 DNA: TGTGCCAGCAGCGGCTATAGCGGGAGAAAATACAATGAGCAGTTCTTC. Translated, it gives CASSGYSGRKYNEQFF.